This record concerns one TCR beta chain sequence. Its cognate antigen has yet to be identified. CDR1 and CDR2 are read off the germline V gene as SGHTS and YDEGEE. The CDR3 contains 18 residues, cysteine and phenylalanine counted. This entry has no DNA. This sample is drawn from a study of monozygotic twins with inflammatory bowel disease (dated by TCRdb to the late 2010s). About the study as a whole: A total of about 28 monozygotic twin pairs were included in the full study, comprising nine German pairs (four IBD-concordant, five IBD-discordant) and 19 IBD-discordant Danish pairs. Each individual had, on average, about 151 000 unique TCRalpha sequences and 181 000 unique TCRbeta sequences available for analysis. Disease-associated traits were sought mainly through comparisons between IBD patients and their genetically identical healthy co-twins within discordant pairs.

From each donor, an approximately 2.5 ml peripheral blood sample was collected into PAXgene tubes and kept at -80 degrees C. Without any T cell sorting, total RNA was extracted from whole blood using the PAXgene blood miRNA kit on an automated QIAcube. Peripheral blood from monozygotic twin pairs concordant or discordant for inflammatory bowel disease was subjected to deep TCRalpha and TCRbeta repertoire profiling with unique molecular barcoding. Smoking habits were recorded for all twin pairs, and each individual was classified as a current, former or never smoker. The study at large found these results: The results gave no support for a single strong signal or clonotype linked to IBD. Repertoire similarity did not differ between concordant and discordant twins, which could be due to limited statistical power. TCRbeta repertoire diversity, by inverse Simpson index, was decreased in IBD patients compared with their healthy co-twins. Compared with healthy twins, IBD patients shared fewer clonotypes with other individuals, and the difference was most pronounced in patients with signs of disease activity. The analysis was unable to tell apart different T cell subtypes. Because patients were on differing immunosuppressive treatments, the repertoires may have picked up extra background noise and inter-individual variability.

Libraries were built with 5' RACE. For each TCR library, 3,500 to 4,500 ng of total RNA was used. cDNA was synthesized with SMARTScribe reverse transcriptase in eight separate reactions per sample. During cDNA synthesis, template switching introduced unique molecular identifiers that contained a 6-nucleotide sample barcode. Two nested PCRs of roughly 16 and 10 cycles amplified the TCRalpha and TCRbeta cDNA, and bead purification followed each PCR. Before amplification, the cDNA was treated with uracil DNA-glycosylase and purified using the QIAquick PCR purification kit. The second PCR was the step at which Illumina TruSeq-compatible adapters and sample-specific barcodes were added. TapeStation and Qubit were used to check library quality and concentration, and 5 to 6.5 ng of each library was pooled. The pooled libraries were sequenced with 2 x 100 bp reads and custom sequencing primers on an Illumina HiSeq2500 single-index Rapid Run. The study's own analysis went as follows. UMI-based consensus assembly with MiGEC version 1.2.6 was used to correct PCR and sequencing errors. MiXCR version 2.1.1 handled V(D)J alignment, clonotype assembly and CDR3 extraction. To normalise gene usage, clonotype sharing and MAIT/NKT TCR abundance, the top 1000, 10 000 and 20 000 clonotypes in each sample were analysed. Diversity was computed as the inverse Simpson index with the vegan R package after downsampling to 27 000 UMIs. Paired Mann-Whitney U tests were applied to discordant twin pairs, with Benjamini-Hochberg correction for multiple testing. TCRdb reprocessed the raw reads; every CDR3 protein sequence is a single record, and DNA is not supplied. Clone size and V and J calls follow TCRdb, not the original study. The sample's records list about 450,000 distinct CDR3 sequences. 2% to 2.5% of the sample rests with the top ten.

The chain is made from TRBV5-8 and TRBJ2-3; absent DNA, TCRdb's TRBD2 call cannot be checked. Sample: blood. The TCR comes from a human donor with ulcerative colitis or Crohn's disease, or a healthy co-twin of an affected twin (not recorded which). The CDR3 amino acid sequence is: CASSLTSGGWRGTDTQYF.